These 28 T cell receptor beta chains originate from one sample sequenced in a study of blood T cell repertoires in COVID-19. Method: immunoSEQ multiplex PCR; TCRdb's copy keeps in-frame clones and lacks some. The table has 150,000 to 200,000 clones, roughly 82% seen once. Material for sequencing was peripheral blood. The receptors derive from an older woman with acute or convalescent COVID-19.

The chain couples TRBV7-2 to TRBJ2-1; no clear D. Germline CDR1 and CDR2: SGHTA and FQGNSA. Trimming pared 3 bases from V and 9 bases from J, leaving 6 bases between. The CDR3 extends over 11 amino acids. In DNA, the CDR3 is TGTGCCAGCAGCTTTTGGCTTGAGCAGTTCTTC. Amino acids: CASSFWLEQFF. Complete variable domain (other parts from reference TRBV7-2 and TRBJ2-1): GAGVSQSPSNKVTEKGKDVELRCDPISGHTALYWYRQSLGQGLEFLIYFQGNSAPDKSGLPSDRFSAERTGGSVSTLTIQRTQQEDSAVYLCASSFWLEQFFGPGTRLTVL.

This clone was recorded once. CDR3 loop: CASNPSAQGGQETQYF. The CDR3 DNA reads TGTGCCAGCAACCCCTCAGCCCAGGGTGGCCAAGAGACCCAGTACTTC. This chain links TRBV28 with TRBJ2-5; the D gene is possibly TRBD1 (5 bases). In germline, CDR1 is MDHEN, CDR2 SYDVKM. Trimming took 7 bases from V and 1 from J, leaving 19 bases between them. CDR3 size: 16 residues. Full variable domain (outside the CDR3, taken from reference TRBV28 and TRBJ2-5): DVKVTQSSRYLVKRTGEKVFLECVQDMDHENMFWYRQDPGLGLRLIYFSYDVKMKEKGDIPEGYSVSREKKERFSLILESASTNQTSMYLCASNPSAQGGQETQYFGPGTRLLVL.

This chain uses TRBV9 with TRBJ1-6; perhaps TRBD1 as D (5 bases). Germline values: CDR1 SGDLS, CDR2 YYNGEE. The V end lost 4 bases, the J end lost 4 bases, and 9 bases lay between the germline ends. The CDR3 loop spans 14 amino acids. CDR3: CASSLGGYNSPLHF. The CDR3 bases are TGTGCCAGCAGCCTGGGGGGTTATAATTCACCCCTCCACTTT.

The rearrangement links TRBV2 to TRBJ1-2; 7 nucleotides agree with TRBD1. The CDR3 is made up of 14 amino acids. Germline values: CDR1 SNHLY, CDR2 FYNNEI. The junction had 1 base not matched to a gene; V was cut back by 3 bases and J by 0 bases. CDR3 region: CASSETGTNYGYTF. The CDR3 region has the DNA TGTGCCAGCAGTGAGACAGGGACTAACTATGGCTACACCTTC.

This clone was detected only once. The rearrangement uses TRBV7-2 and TRBJ1-5, with D tentatively TRBD1 (5 bases). The germline CDR1 and CDR2 sequences are SGHTA and FQGNSA. The V end lost 5 bases, the J end lost 1 base, and 12 bases lay between the germline ends. This CDR3 region has 15 residues. CDR3 protein: CASSPFGGSNQPQHF. The CDR3 DNA follows: TGTGCCAGCAGCCCCTTCGGGGGGAGCAATCAGCCCCAGCATTTT.

The chain has TRBV18 and TRBJ1-2, with 7 bases aligning to TRBD1. This CDR3 comprises 14 residues. Trimming removed 3 bases from V and 8 bases from J; junction bases left unmatched: 9. Looked up from germline, CDR1 is KGHSH and CDR2 is LQKENI. CDR3 protein: CASSPQEGAGGYTF. CDR3 DNA: TGTGCCAGCTCACCGCAGGAGGGGGCTGGAGGCTACACCTTC.

V is TRBV28 and J is TRBJ2-7; TRBD2 aligns across 8 bases. V shed 7 bases, J shed 1 base, and the junction held 6 bases outside the gene matches. Germline CDR1 is MDHEN and CDR2 is SYDVKM. This CDR3 has 14 amino acids. CDR3 sequence reads: CASTGASGSYEQYF. The CDR3 DNA reads TGTGCCAGCACCGGGGCTAGCGGGTCCTACGAGCAGTACTTC.

Turning to this clone: This CDR3 is missing its conserved last phenylalanine or tryptophan, likely due to a read error. The limits of the CDR3 on the DNA are not certain, so only TCRdb's listed CDR3 is given. The chain joins TRBV5-6 to TRBJ1-2; the table names TRBD1, a call not compared with the DNA. The CDR3 is 11 amino acids long, termini counted. CDR1 and CDR2 from the germline V gene are SGHDT and YYEEEE. CDR3 region: CASSLGHLFIL.

This clone was found a few times. The J gene is TRBJ2-3, the V gene TRBV15; TRBD1 matches 7 bases. The CDR3 loop spans 15 amino acids. The germline V gene has CDR1 LNHNV and CDR2 YYDKDF (reference sequence). Germline trimming cut 3 bases from V and 1 base from J; bases unmatched to any gene: 4. The CDR3 sequence is CATSRGTEGTDTQYF. The DNA of the CDR3 is TGTGCCACCAGCAGGGGGACAGAAGGCACAGATACGCAGTATTTT.

The CDR3 reads CASSSFVPLTYEQYF. CDR3 coding DNA: TGTGCCAGCAGCTCTTTCGTCCCTCTAACCTACGAGCAGTACTTC. The rearrangement links TRBV11-2 to TRBJ2-7; D unclear. The germline gives CDR1 SGHAT, CDR2 FQNNGV. Trimming pared 4 bases from V and 2 bases from J, leaving 15 bases between. CDR3 length equals 15 residues.

CDR3 protein: CASSYSVASGNTIYF. The CDR3 DNA is TGTGCCAGCAGTTACTCGGTGGCCTCTGGAAACACCATATATTTT. The chain carries TRBV6-6 and TRBJ1-3; D is unresolved. V lost 0 bases and J lost 0, with 6 bases in between. The CDR3 is 15 amino acids. The germline CDR1 and CDR2 sequences are MNHNY and SVGAGI (reference sequence).

This clone was observed once. The chain carries TRBV24-1 and TRBJ1-6; 8 bases line up with TRBD1. There are 13 residues in the CDR3. Trimming removed 7 bases from V and 9 bases from J; junction bases left unmatched: 4. Germline assignment: CDR1 KGHDR and CDR2 SFDVKD. The DNA for the CDR3 is TGTGCCACCAGAGGGACAGGCAGTTCACCCCTCCACTTT. It yields the protein CATRGTGSSPLHF.

This clone was seen once. This chain joins TRBV7-3 and TRBJ1-1, with TRBD1 identical over 7 bases. Germline CDR1 is SGHTA and CDR2 is FQGTGA. Germline trimming cut 4 bases from V and 2 bases from J; bases unmatched to any gene: 10. CDR3 size: 16 residues. The CDR3 coding sequence is TGTGCCAGCAGCTCGACAGGGAACCGCCTCAACACTGAAGCTTTCTTT. It encodes CASSSTGNRLNTEAFF.

J is TRBJ2-2 and V is TRBV11-2; 9 nucleotides line up with TRBD1. The CDR3 is 16 residues long. The J segment lost 7 bases and the V segment lost 10 bases, leaving 16 bases of the junction unmatched. Germline V gene sequence: CDR1 SGHAT, CDR2 FQNNGV. This CDR3 reads CATTPGQGGDNGELFF. The CDR3 coding sequence is TGTGCCACAACTCCGGGACAGGGTGGGGATAACGGGGAGCTGTTTTTT.

This chain connects TRBV6-1 to TRBJ1-6; 7 bases fit TRBD1. The CDR3 extends over 16 amino acids. V was pared by 2 bases and J by 6 bases, with 7 bases of the junction left unmatched. Germline CDR1 and CDR2: MNHNS and SASEGT. CDR3 protein: CASSEPHRGGNSPLHF. DNA for the CDR3: TGTGCCAGCAGTGAACCCCACAGGGGTGGTAATTCACCCCTCCACTTT.

The chain combines TRBV29-1 with TRBJ1-1; 7 bases map to TRBD1. CDR1 is SQVTM, CDR2 ANQGSEA, per germline. This CDR3 is 17 amino acids long. Germline trimming cut 2 bases from V and 8 bases from J; bases unmatched to any gene: 20. The CDR3 DNA sequence: TGCAGCGTTGAAACTTTCTCTCTTTCCGGGACCAGGGGGGAAGCTTTCTTT. The encoded protein is CSVETFSLSGTRGEAFF.

The table lists this clone with a count of one. The chain joins TRBV28 to TRBJ2-1, with 10 bases matching TRBD2. Looked up from germline, CDR1 is MDHEN and CDR2 is SYDVKM. V was clipped by 6 bases and J by 6 bases; unmatched bases: 14. There are 17 residues in the CDR3. The CDR3 DNA reads TGTGCCAGCAGGGAACTAGAAAGCGGGAGGGGGGGCAATGAGCAGTTCTTC. It encodes CASRELESGRGGNEQFF.

The chain employs TRBV7-9 and TRBJ1-1, with D perhaps TRBD1 (5 bases). V lost 1 base, J lost 0 bases, and 9 bases lay in between. Germline lookup yields CDR1 SEHNR and CDR2 FQNEAQ (reference sequence). CDR3 length: 15 residues. This CDR3 is CASSLDRQLNTEAFF. As DNA, the CDR3 is TGTGCCAGCAGCTTAGATCGACAGCTGAACACTGAAGCTTTCTTT. The full variable domain, with the rest looked up from reference TRBV7-9 and TRBJ1-1, is DTGVSQNPRHKITKRGQNVTFRCDPISEHNRLYWYRQTLGQGPEFLTYFQNEAQLEKSRLLSDRFSAERPKGSFSTLEIQRTEQGDSAMYLCASSLDRQLNTEAFFGQGTRLTVV.

This chain joins TRBV7-2 and TRBJ2-7; TRBD2 agrees at 9 bases. CDR1 and CDR2 from the germline V gene are SGHTA and FQGNSA. CDR3 size: 15 residues. J lost 4 bases, V lost 5 bases, and 9 bases had no gene match. The CDR3 coding sequence is TGTGCCAGCAGCCCCCTCCCAGGACTAGCGTACGAGCAGTACTTC. Its translation: CASSPLPGLAYEQYF.

The chain has TRBV3-1 (or the pseudogene TRBV3-2) and TRBJ1-2, with a weak D call TRBD1 (5 bases). This CDR3 has 14 amino acids. V lost 4 bases and J lost 7, with 16 bases in between. CDR1 LGHDT and CDR2 YNNKEL come from the germline V gene (reference sequence). The CDR3 sequence: CASSLRQPLGGYTF. CDR3 coding DNA: TGTGCCAGCAGCCTTAGACAGCCCTTGGGTGGCTACACCTTC.

This chain connects TRBV12-3 or TRBV12-4 to TRBJ1-1; D is ambiguous. CDR3 length: 13 amino acids. V lost 2 bases, J lost 1 base, and 5 bases lay in between. In DNA form, the CDR3 reads TGTGCCAGCAGTTTACGGGAGAACACTGAAGCTTTCTTT. This sequence encodes CASSLRENTEAFF.

The chain couples TRBV5-6 to TRBJ2-5, with D possibly TRBD2 on 6 matching bases. The CDR3 contains 16 residues. Germline CDR1 reads SGHDT; CDR2 reads YYEEEE. V dropped 1 base and J dropped 7 bases, with 20 bases sitting between them. CDR3 in DNA: TGTGCCAGCAGCTTGAGTCTTGGCGGGAAAGGGGTGACCCAGTACTTC. The encoded protein is CASSLSLGGKGVTQYF. The variable domain in full, completed from reference TRBV5-6 and TRBJ2-5, reads DAGVTQSPTHLIKTRGQQVTLRCSPKSGHDTVSWYQQALGQGPQFIFQYYEEEERQRGNFPDRFSGHQFPNYSSELNVNALLLGDSALYLCASSLSLGGKGVTQYFGPGTRLLVL.

The chain couples TRBV5-1 to TRBJ2-1; tentative D call: TRBD2 (7 bases). This CDR3 has 16 residues. Trimming shortened V by 0 bases and J by 7 bases, and 17 bases separated the two germline ends. The germline V gene encodes CDR1 SGHRS and CDR2 YFSETQ. The CDR3 is CASSLEVSGGGNEQFF. The CDR3 DNA sequence: TGCGCCAGCAGCTTGGAAGTTTCGGGGGGCGGGAATGAGCAGTTCTTC.

The chain is built from TRBV6-2 or TRBV6-3 and TRBJ1-4; 10 bases line up with TRBD1. The trim removed 5 bases at V and 6 bases at J, leaving 18 bases unmatched. This CDR3 has 19 amino acids. Germline CDR1 and CDR2: MNHEY and SVGEGT. The CDR3 loop is CASSDWRLGQGHVDEKLFF. DNA for the CDR3: TGTGCCAGCAGTGACTGGAGGCTGGGACAGGGGCACGTGGATGAAAAACTGTTTTTT.

This sequence joins TRBV27 and TRBJ2-2; D is possibly TRBD1 (5 bases). The CDR3 has 18 amino acids. CDR1 and CDR2 from the germline V gene are MNHEY and SMNVEV (reference sequence). With 2 bases removed from V and 2 bases from J, the gap between germline ends came to 18 bases. The CDR3 DNA reads as TGTGCCAGCAGTTTACGACAGACGTTCCTCCAAAACACCGGGGAGCTGTTTTTT. Its translation: CASSLRQTFLQNTGELFF.

The chain carries TRBV7-2 and TRBJ1-5, with 7 bases lining up with TRBD1. Germline V gives CDR1 SGHTA, CDR2 FQGNSA. V gave up 2 bases and J gave up 0 bases; unmatched junction bases: 4. This CDR3 spans 16 amino acids. The CDR3 protein is CASSLWGTDSNQPQHF. The CDR3 nucleotides are TGTGCCAGCAGCTTATGGGGGACAGATAGCAATCAGCCCCAGCATTTT.

This chain uses TRBV6-6 with TRBJ1-3; TRBD1 is a possible D gene (6 bases). V dropped 7 bases and J dropped 2 bases, with 9 bases sitting between them. The germline gives CDR1 MNHNY, CDR2 SVGAGI (reference sequence). The CDR3 runs 13 residues. CDR3 in amino acids: CASTWTAGNTIYF. CDR3 nucleotide sequence: TGTGCCAGCACCTGGACAGCTGGAAACACCATATATTTT.

This chain connects TRBV6-6 to TRBJ1-3; D uncertain. Germline lookup yields CDR1 MNHNY and CDR2 SVGAGI (reference sequence). The CDR3 has 14 residues. The V and J ends lost 4 bases and 2 bases respectively, with 9 bases between them. CDR3 sequence (DNA): TGTGCCAGCAGTTCGTGGGAGACTGGAAACACCATATATTTT. Residues: CASSSWETGNTIYF.